Below, 5 T cell receptor beta chains from the same sample are listed, as sequenced in a study of blood T cell repertoires in COVID-19. TCRdb keeps only in-frame clones here, not all; method: immunoSEQ multiplex PCR. The sample records 250,000 or so clones, approximately 80% being singletons. The sequenced sample was peripheral blood. The receptors come from a man aged 60 to 75 with acute or convalescent COVID-19.

The chain is built from TRBV3-1 (or the pseudogene TRBV3-2) and TRBJ2-2; no reliable D call. Germline V CDR1 and CDR2: LGHDT, YNNKEL (reference sequence). The germline V and J ends were trimmed by 3 bases and 6 bases, with 11 bases remaining between them. This CDR3 region has 14 residues. The CDR3 DNA reads TGTGCCAGCAGCCAGGCTGGTACGTCCGGGGAGCTGTTTTTT. Translated: CASSQAGTSGELFF.

V and J are TRBV7-8 and TRBJ2-6, with 10 positions matching TRBD1. CDR1 is SGHVS, CDR2 FQNEAQ, per germline. This CDR3 has 17 amino acids. The J segment lost 3 bases and the V segment lost 5 bases, leaving 7 bases of the junction unmatched. CDR3 bases: TGTGCCAGCAGCCTCAGACAGGGGGCGAGTGGGGCCAACGTCCTGACTTTC. Amino acid sequence: CASSLRQGASGANVLTF. The full variable domain, its missing parts supplied by reference TRBV7-8 and TRBJ2-6, is GAGVSQSPRYKVAKRGQDVALRCDPISGHVSLFWYQQALGQGPEFLTYFQNEAQLDKSGLPSDRFFAERPEGSVSTLKIQRTQQEDSAVYLCASSLRQGASGANVLTFGAGSRLTVL.

CDR3 DNA: TGCGCCAGCAGCCACGGGACTATCAGCTCCTACGAGCAGTACTTC. It translates to CASSHGTISSYEQYF. This chain connects TRBV4-1 to TRBJ2-7; 7 nucleotides line up with TRBD2. The CDR3 sequence is 15 residues long. CDR1 is MGHRA and CDR2 is YSYEKL in the germline V gene. The V segment lost 3 bases and the J segment 0 bases; nucleotides outside the gene matches: 5.

This rearrangement joins TRBV4-2 to TRBJ2-7; 8 nucleotides match TRBD2. CDR1 and CDR2 (germline): LGHNA, YNFKEQ. CDR3 size: 16 residues. The V and J ends lost 0 bases and 0 bases, in that order; junction bases with no gene match: 4. Written as DNA, the CDR3 is TGTGCCAGCAGCCAAGATCACAGCGGGAGCTCCTACGAGCAGTACTTC. It encodes CASSQDHSGSSYEQYF.

DNA for the CDR3: TGTGCCAGCAGCTGGGCCGGAACAGGAGCTAACTATGGCTACACCTTC. As protein: CASSWAGTGANYGYTF. This chain links TRBV5-4 with TRBJ1-2; a weak D match, TRBD1 (5 bases). Trimming shortened V by 3 bases and J by 0 bases, and 15 bases separated the two germline ends. Germline loops: CDR1 SGHNT, CDR2 YYREEE (reference sequence). This CDR3 comprises 16 residues.